Below are 27 T cell receptor beta chains sequenced from a single sample in a study of shared clonotypes between healthy human individuals. This table comes from immunoSEQ multiplex PCR, and its TCRdb copy is limited to in-frame clones, with some not included. The table shows 1.6 million or so clones, with approximately 96% occurring only once. Sample: naive CD4+ T cells sorted from blood. Regarding subset: CD45RA+ positively selected. The receptors shown here come from a man aged 25 to 45 in good health.

This rearrangement joins TRBV7-8 to TRBJ2-7; TRBD2 matches at 9 bases. The germline CDR1 and CDR2 sequences are SGHVS and FQNEAQ. This CDR3 comprises 15 residues. V dropped 1 base and J dropped 3; count of bases not matched to a gene: 4. The CDR3 coding sequence is TGTGCCAGCAGCTTAGGTGCTAGCGGGAACTACGAGCAGTACTTC. It encodes CASSLGASGNYEQYF.

The chain combines TRBV9 with TRBJ2-2, with 8 bases that match TRBD2. CDR3 length: 15 residues. The J segment lost 5 bases and the V segment lost 0 bases, leaving 3 bases of the junction unmatched. The germline gives CDR1 SGDLS, CDR2 YYNGEE. The CDR3 sequence is CASSVVAGPTGELFF. The CDR3 DNA reads TGTGCCAGCAGCGTAGTAGCGGGACCGACCGGGGAGCTGTTTTTT.

The rearrangement links TRBV4-1 to TRBJ2-1; 7 nucleotides align to TRBD2. V lost 0 bases, J lost 3 bases, and 5 bases stayed unmatched. Germline assignment: CDR1 MGHRA and CDR2 YSYEKL. CDR3 length equals 16 residues. This chain's CDR3 is CASSQDPGGGYNEQFF. The CDR3 DNA sequence: TGCGCCAGCAGCCAAGACCCGGGAGGAGGCTACAATGAGCAGTTCTTC.

In its sample, this clone was seen once. The V call is TRBV10-1, the J call TRBJ2-3; unclear D gene. Germline CDR1 and CDR2: WNHNN and SYGVQD (reference sequence). With 5 bases removed from V and 6 bases from J, the gap between germline ends came to 12 bases. The length of the CDR3 is 13 residues. CDR3: CASSLGLKDTQYF. CDR3 nucleotides: TGCGCCAGCAGTTTGGGTCTGAAGGATACGCAGTATTTT.

The V call is TRBV4-3, the J call TRBJ2-7; 8 nucleotides line up with TRBD2. After removal of 4 bases from V and 2 bases from J, the junction contained 13 bases not matched to a gene. The CDR3 contains 17 residues. The V gene's germline CDR1 is LGHNA and CDR2 YSLEER. DNA of the CDR3: TGCGCCAGCAGCCCCCATCGAGGGAGCGGGAGCCCCTACGAGCAGTACTTC. Amino acid sequence: CASSPHRGSGSPYEQYF.

The V and J genes are TRBV6-6 and TRBJ2-7; 8 bases line up with TRBD1. Germline loops: CDR1 MNHNY, CDR2 SVGAGI (reference sequence). The CDR3 is 12 amino acids. The junction had 3 bases not matched to a gene; V was cut back by 5 bases and J by 6 bases. The CDR3 DNA reads TGTGCCAGCAGTCTCGACAGGGGCGAGCAGTACTTC. Translated, it gives CASSLDRGEQYF.

This chain links TRBV13 with TRBJ2-1; TRBD1 matches at 7 bases. Germline V CDR1 and CDR2: PRHDT, FYEKMQ (reference sequence). V lost 4 bases, J lost 6 bases, and 6 bases stayed unmatched. There are 14 residues in the CDR3. In DNA, the CDR3 is TGTGCCAGCAGCTCATCCGGGACAGTCAATGAGCAGTTCTTC. Its protein product is CASSSSGTVNEQFF.

A remark on this clone: The same CDR3 arises from other DNA sequences in this sample as well. The chain recombines TRBV6-1 with TRBJ2-2; possibly TRBD1 for D (5 bases). V dropped 5 bases and J dropped 8 bases, with 6 bases sitting between them. Germline CDR1 MNHNS, CDR2 SASEGT. This CDR3 region has 11 residues. CDR3 residues: CASSKGGELFF. The CDR3 nucleotides read TGTGCCAGCAGTAAGGGGGGGGAGCTGTTTTTT.

The chain carries TRBV6-4 and TRBJ2-7; 7 bases fit TRBD1. V was clipped by 0 bases and J by 6 bases; unmatched bases: 5. CDR1 MRHNA and CDR2 SNTAGT come from the germline V gene. The CDR3 has 14 amino acids. In DNA, the CDR3 is TGTGCCAGCAGTGACTCCAGGGGGAAGAGCGAGCAGTACTTC. This codes for CASSDSRGKSEQYF.

The V and J genes are TRBV18 and TRBJ1-1, with 9 nucleotides matching TRBD1. The J segment lost 3 bases and the V segment lost 5 bases, leaving 10 bases of the junction unmatched. The CDR3 is 16 residues long. CDR1 is KGHSH, CDR2 LQKENI, per germline. The CDR3 spells CASSRTGATQDTEAFF. In DNA form, the CDR3 reads TGTGCCAGCTCAAGGACAGGGGCCACCCAGGACACTGAAGCTTTCTTT.

The V and J genes are TRBV27 and TRBJ1-2, with D tentatively TRBD1 (5 bases). Germline assignment: CDR1 MNHEY and CDR2 SMNVEV (reference sequence). The CDR3 runs to 15 residues. Trimming removed 0 bases at V and 4 bases at J, with 12 bases between. In DNA, the CDR3 is TGTGCCAGCAGTTTATCCGTCAGGGAAGGCTATGGCTACACCTTC. It is translated as CASSLSVREGYGYTF.

The rearrangement joins TRBV6-5 to TRBJ2-7; maybe TRBD2 (5 bases). Trimming left V 4 bases short and J 3 bases short, with 10 bases between. The germline V gene encodes CDR1 MNHEY and CDR2 SVGAGI. The CDR3 is 13 residues long. CDR3 sequence reads: CASSSLVNYEQYF. As DNA, the CDR3 is TGTGCCAGCAGTTCACTAGTTAACTACGAGCAGTACTTC.

V gene TRBV9 combines with J gene TRBJ1-4, with D perhaps matching TRBD1 (6 bases). The V end lost 4 bases, the J end lost 8 bases, and 15 bases lay between the germline ends. The V gene's germline CDR1 is SGDLS and CDR2 YYNGEE. The CDR3 is 14 amino acids. The CDR3 DNA sequence: TGTGCCAGCAGCTCCGGACAGCCACAAGAAAAACTGTTTTTT. Amino acids: CASSSGQPQEKLFF.

The CDR3 bases are TGTGCCAGCAGTTACCAACAGGGGGTCGCTAACTATGGCTACACCTTC. It translates to CASSYQQGVANYGYTF. The chain couples TRBV6-5 to TRBJ1-2; 8 nucleotides line up with TRBD1. This CDR3 has 16 residues. Germline loops: CDR1 MNHEY, CDR2 SVGAGI. V dropped 2 bases and J dropped 0; count of bases not matched to a gene: 5.

This chain connects TRBV10-2 to TRBJ2-1, with D perhaps matching TRBD2 (6 bases). CDR3 length: 15 amino acids. CDR1 is WSHSY, CDR2 SAAADI, per germline. V was clipped by 1 base and J by 9 bases, with 16 bases between them. Written as DNA, the CDR3 is TGCGCCAGCAGTGAGTTTCCCCCGCAGCGGGTTGAGCAGTTCTTC. Protein sequence: CASSEFPPQRVEQFF.

The J gene is TRBJ2-7, the V gene TRBV11-2; D possibly corresponds to TRBD1 (6 bases). The CDR3 contains 16 residues. In germline, CDR1 is SGHAT, CDR2 FQNNGV. The V end was cut by 3 bases, the J end by 5 bases, with 20 bases between. The CDR3, as DNA: TGTGCCAGCAGCTTGGACAGAGACAATCTAGTACACGAGCAGTACTTC. This sequence encodes CASSLDRDNLVHEQYF. Full variable domain (remainder filled in from reference TRBV11-2 and TRBJ2-7): EAGVAQSPRYKIIEKRQSVAFWCNPISGHATLYWYQQILGQGPKLLIQFQNNGVVDDSQLPKDRFSAERLKGVDSTLKIQPAKLEDSAVYLCASSLDRDNLVHEQYFGPGTRLTVT.

J is TRBJ1-2 and V is TRBV7-9; tentative D call: TRBD1 (6 bases). CDR3 length equals 14 residues. The germline gives CDR1 SEHNR, CDR2 FQNEAQ (reference sequence). V lost 4 bases, J lost 4 bases, and 13 bases lay in between. The CDR3 nucleotides are TGTGCCAGCAGCTGGAGGGGGGCGAGCTATGGCTACACCTTC. Protein: CASSWRGASYGYTF. Full variable domain (rest looked up from reference TRBV7-9 and TRBJ1-2): DTGVSQNPRHKITKRGQNVTFRCDPISEHNRLYWYRQTLGQGPEFLTYFQNEAQLEKSRLLSDRFSAERPKGSFSTLEIQRTEQGDSAMYLCASSWRGASYGYTFGSGTRLTVV.

The V call is TRBV7-9, the J call TRBJ1-5; 7 bases line up with TRBD1. The V and J ends lost 5 bases and 3 bases, in that order; junction bases with no gene match: 7. Germline values: CDR1 SEHNR, CDR2 FQNEAQ (reference sequence). The CDR3 extends over 15 amino acids. The CDR3 coding sequence is TGTGCCAGCAGCGGGAACGGGACAGTCAATCAGCCCCAGCATTTT. It codes for CASSGNGTVNQPQHF.

The chain employs TRBV9 and TRBJ2-5; D not resolved. Deletions cut 0 bases from V and 2 bases from J, with 11 bases between. Germline CDR1 and CDR2: SGDLS and YYNGEE. The CDR3 consists of 15 residues. CDR3 in DNA: TGTGCCAGCAGCGTAGCCTCGACTGGTCAAGAGACCCAGTACTTC. Its translation: CASSVASTGQETQYF.

The CDR3 is CASSLAGQEVAYGYTF. The CDR3 DNA sequence: TGCGCCAGCAGCTTGGCAGGACAGGAGGTGGCCTATGGCTACACCTTC. V and J are TRBV5-1 and TRBJ1-2; the match to TRBD1 covers 7 bases. This CDR3 has 16 amino acids. Germline CDR1 SGHRS, CDR2 YFSETQ. V shed 0 bases and J 4 bases; nucleotides not matched to a gene: 9. Filled out from reference TRBV5-1 and TRBJ1-2, the complete variable domain reads KAGVTQTPRYLIKTRGQQVTLSCSPISGHRSVSWYQQTPGQGLQFLFEYFSETQRNKGNFPGRFSGRQFSNSRSEMNVSTLELGDSALYLCASSLAGQEVAYGYTFGSGTRLTVV.

This clone has a single count. The chain uses TRBV4-1 and TRBJ1-4, with D possibly being TRBD1 (5 bases). V dropped 0 bases and J dropped 5 bases, with 10 bases sitting between them. Germline CDR1 reads MGHRA; CDR2 reads YSYEKL. The CDR3 loop spans 15 amino acids. The CDR3 loop is CASSQDETVNEKLFF. CDR3 sequence (DNA): TGCGCCAGCAGCCAAGATGAGACAGTAAATGAAAAACTGTTTTTT.

This chain links TRBV18 with TRBJ2-7; 8 bases fit TRBD1. CDR1 and CDR2 (germline): KGHSH, LQKENI. With V trimmed by 10 bases and J by 4 bases, 12 bases remained unmatched. The CDR3 extends over 14 amino acids. CDR3 amino acids: CATAERQGFYEQYF. CDR3 in DNA: TGTGCCACTGCCGAACGACAGGGGTTTTACGAGCAGTACTTC.

CDR3 DNA sequence: TGTGCCAGCAGTGAAGGGGGACAGAACAATCAGCCCCAGCATTTT. Protein: CASSEGGQNNQPQHF. The chain couples TRBV2 to TRBJ1-5; 7 bases agree with TRBD1. In germline, CDR1 is SNHLY, CDR2 FYNNEI. The CDR3 runs to 15 residues. With V trimmed by 1 base and J by 3 bases, 3 bases remained unmatched.

The CDR3 here is CASSASGSPYNEQFF. CDR3 in DNA: TGTGCCAGCAGCGCTAGCGGGAGCCCCTACAATGAGCAGTTCTTC. The rearrangement uses TRBV7-3 and TRBJ2-1, with TRBD2 matching 10 bases. The J segment lost 2 bases and the V segment lost 5 bases, leaving 3 bases of the junction unmatched. The CDR3 consists of 15 residues. Germline V lookup: CDR1 SGHTA, CDR2 FQGTGA.

The chain recombines TRBV14 with TRBJ2-7; TRBD1 aligns across 7 bases. The CDR3 spans 14 residues. Germline values: CDR1 SGHDN, CDR2 FVKESK. After removal of 3 bases from V and 3 bases from J, the junction contained 5 bases not matched to a gene. CDR3 residues: CASSHLDRVYEQYF. The CDR3 region has the DNA TGTGCCAGCAGCCACCTCGACAGGGTCTACGAGCAGTACTTC.

The DNA of the CDR3 is TGTGCCAGCAGCCCGACCCGCACAGATACGCAGTATTTT. Translated: CASSPTRTDTQYF. This rearrangement joins TRBV5-4 to TRBJ2-3; no clear D gene. CDR3 size: 13 residues. V lost 4 bases and J lost 1, with 7 bases in between. CDR1 and CDR2 (germline): SGHNT, YYREEE (reference sequence).

The CDR3 DNA is TGTGCCAGCAGCCACCAAGACTGGAACCATGAGCAGTTCTTC. The encoded protein is CASSHQDWNHEQFF. V is TRBV7-9 and J is TRBJ2-1; D is uncertain. V was cut by 5 bases and J by 8 bases, with 16 bases left in between. Germline loops: CDR1 SEHNR, CDR2 FQNEAQ (reference sequence). This CDR3 spans 14 amino acids.